Each of the 9 T cell receptor beta chains below was sequenced from the same sample in a study of tumour-infiltrating T cells in Burkitt lymphoma. Measured with immunoSEQ multiplex PCR; TCRdb has only the in-frame clones, and not every one. Of over 1,000 clones in the sample, about a third were seen once. The sequencing input was tumor tissue. Every receptor here comes from a human donor with Burkitt lymphoma.

The chain couples TRBV19 to TRBJ2-4, with D perhaps matching TRBD2 (6 bases). The CDR3 loop spans 13 amino acids. Trimming shortened V by 3 bases and J by 5 bases, and 8 bases separated the two germline ends. The germline V gene has CDR1 LNHDA and CDR2 SQIVND (reference sequence). CDR3 protein: CASSIRRENIQYF. CDR3 nucleotide sequence: TGTGCCAGTAGTATCCGGAGGGAAAACATTCAGTACTTC.

The chain combines TRBV28 with TRBJ1-1; TRBD1 is a possible D gene (5 bases). The germline V gene encodes CDR1 MDHEN and CDR2 SYDVKM. This CDR3 is built from 14 residues. Trimming shortened V by 6 bases and J by 0 bases, and 11 bases separated the two germline ends. The CDR3: CASSPDSMNTEAFF. For the CDR3, the DNA is TGTGCCAGCAGCCCCGACAGCATGAACACTGAAGCTTTCTTT.

J is TRBJ2-7 and V is TRBV11-2; 10 bases match TRBD1. Germline V lookup: CDR1 SGHAT, CDR2 FQNNGV. V shed 0 bases, J shed 4 bases, and the junction held 6 bases outside the gene matches. This CDR3 spans 16 amino acids. Written as DNA, the CDR3 is TGTGCCAGCAGCTTAGATCCCTCGGGACAGGGGTACGAGCAGTACTTC. This codes for CASSLDPSGQGYEQYF.

By sample fraction, this clone is large. The V and J genes are TRBV7-9 and TRBJ2-3, with TRBD1 as a possible D gene (6 bases). The CDR3 consists of 15 residues. Trimming pared 2 bases from V and 0 bases from J, leaving 9 bases between. Germline CDR1 SEHNR, CDR2 FQNEAQ (reference sequence). The CDR3 nucleotides read TGTGCCAGCAGCTTATTGGGGGCGAGCACAGATACGCAGTATTTT. It translates to CASSLLGASTDTQYF.

The rearrangement links TRBV9 to TRBJ1-1, with D maybe TRBD1 (5 bases). The germline CDR1 and CDR2 sequences are SGDLS and YYNGEE. The CDR3 has 15 amino acids. V was shortened by 3 bases and J by 0 bases, with 12 bases between the two germline ends. CDR3 DNA: TGTGCCAGCAGCGAAATTGGGACGGTGAACACTGAAGCTTTCTTT. Translating it yields CASSEIGTVNTEAFF. Variable domain in full (rest from reference TRBV9 and TRBJ1-1): DSGVTQTPKHLITATGQRVTLRCSPRSGDLSVYWYQQSLDQGLQFLIQYYNGEERAKGNILERFSAQQFPDLHSELNLSSLELGDSALYFCASSEIGTVNTEAFFGQGTRLTVV.

J is TRBJ2-1 and V is TRBV11-1; D gene unclear. Germline loops: CDR1 SGHAT, CDR2 FQDESV (reference sequence). V dropped 2 bases and J dropped 7 bases, with 18 bases sitting between them. The CDR3 loop spans 16 amino acids. The CDR3, as DNA: TGTGCCAGCAGCTTAATGAGGTTTGGCGGATGGAATGAGCAGTTCTTC. Amino acid sequence: CASSLMRFGGWNEQFF.

There are a few counts of this clone. This sequence joins TRBV4-3 and TRBJ2-7; the match to TRBD1 covers 8 bases. Germline lookup yields CDR1 LGHNA and CDR2 YSLEER. V shed 4 bases, J shed 0 bases, and the junction held 8 bases outside the gene matches. This CDR3 contains 16 residues. The DNA for the CDR3 is TGCGCCAGCAGCCCGGAACCGACAGGGGACTCCTACGAGCAGTACTTC. Translated: CASSPEPTGDSYEQYF.

This clone came up once. The chain couples TRBV19 to TRBJ2-1, with a weak D call TRBD1 (5 bases). V lost 5 bases, J lost 0 bases, and 14 bases lay in between. This CDR3 is built from 16 residues. The germline V gene encodes CDR1 LNHDA and CDR2 SQIVND (reference sequence). The CDR3: CASSLLAGNSYNEQFF. The CDR3 DNA is TGTGCCAGTAGTTTGCTTGCAGGGAACTCCTACAATGAGCAGTTCTTC.

With respect to this clone: The junction departs from the called germline gene at one end, perhaps through a read error. This chain joins TRBV2 and TRBJ2-2; 8 positions match TRBD1. CDR1 and CDR2 (germline): SNHLY, FYNNEI. The CDR3 is made up of 18 amino acids. CDR3 in DNA: TGTGCCAGCAGCGCCCCCAGGGGGCCTAAACCGAACACCGGGAAGCTATTTTTT. It translates to CASSAPRGPKPNTGKLFF.